Below, 17 T cell receptor beta chains from the same sample are listed, as sequenced in a study of shared clonotypes between healthy human individuals. CD45RO-negative cells were positively selected for CCR7, leaving out terminally differentiated effector memory CD45RA+ cells. Produced via immunoSEQ multiplex PCR; TCRdb's table is partial and in-frame only. The sample comprises roughly 2 million clones, roughly 94% of which are singletons, and about 1.1% rests with the top ten. Sequencing was done on a sample of naive CD8+ T cells sorted from blood. Source of these receptors: a young man in good health.

V and J are TRBV5-1 and TRBJ1-1; 9 bases are shared with TRBD1. Trimming at V came to 7 bases and at J to 1 base, leaving 8 bases not matched to a gene. The V gene's germline CDR1 is SGHRS and CDR2 YFSETQ. The CDR3 is made up of 15 amino acids. The CDR3 nucleotides are TGCGCCAGCTTGGGACAGGGAACCTCGAACACTGAAGCTTTCTTT. Protein product: CASLGQGTSNTEAFF.

As for this clone: The same CDR3 can be traced to other DNA sequences in this sample. This chain links TRBV13 with TRBJ2-7, with D perhaps given as TRBD1 or TRBD2 (5 bases each). The CDR3 consists of 14 residues. The V end was cut by 5 bases, the J end by 0 bases, with 11 bases between. Germline V gene lookup returns CDR1 PRHDT and CDR2 FYEKMQ (reference sequence). This CDR3 is CASSPGPSSYEQYF. The DNA for the CDR3 is TGTGCCAGCAGCCCGGGGCCGAGCTCCTACGAGCAGTACTTC.

This clone has just a few counts. V usage is TRBV6-5 and J usage is TRBJ2-5; tentatively, D is TRBD1 (6 bases). The CDR3 has 14 amino acids. V lost 6 bases, J lost 2 bases, and 13 bases lay in between. The germline V gene encodes CDR1 MNHEY and CDR2 SVGAGI. This CDR3 is CASSPDSVQETQYF. DNA of the CDR3: TGTGCCAGCAGCCCGGACAGCGTTCAAGAGACCCAGTACTTC.

The chain links TRBV5-1 to TRBJ2-7, with D possibly matching TRBD1 (6 bases). V dropped 1 base and J dropped 2 bases, with 10 bases sitting between them. Germline V lookup: CDR1 SGHRS, CDR2 YFSETQ. This CDR3 has 14 amino acids. The CDR3 region is CASSLTGNPYEQYF. In DNA form, the CDR3 reads TGCGCCAGCAGCTTGACAGGGAACCCCTACGAGCAGTACTTC.

The chain uses TRBV7-6 and TRBJ1-2, with a weak D call TRBD1 (6 bases). CDR1 and CDR2 from the germline V gene are SGHVS and FNYEAQ. The CDR3 runs 14 residues. V was pared by 3 bases and J by 1 base, with 9 bases between. CDR3 sequence reads: CASSFRTDNYGYTF. The CDR3 region has the DNA TGTGCCAGCAGCTTCCGGACAGATAACTATGGCTACACCTTC.

This rearrangement joins TRBV7-3 to TRBJ2-7; D not certain. The germline V and J ends were trimmed by 5 bases and 3 bases, with 14 bases remaining between them. Per the germline V gene, CDR1 is SGHTA and CDR2 is FQGTGA. This CDR3 spans 14 amino acids. The CDR3 protein is CASSPEEGHYEQYF. Written as DNA, the CDR3 is TGTGCCAGCAGCCCCGAGGAAGGCCACTACGAGCAGTACTTC.

The J gene is TRBJ2-1, the V gene TRBV29-1; tentative D call: TRBD2 (6 bases). CDR1 and CDR2 (germline): SQVTM, ANQGSEA. V gave up 3 bases and J gave up 6 bases, with 9 bases separating them. The CDR3 has 12 residues. The CDR3 DNA follows: TGCAGCGTTGAGGGGACTGGCAATGAGCAGTTCTTC. Amino acids: CSVEGTGNEQFF.

This chain links TRBV5-4 with TRBJ1-6, with D possibly matching TRBD1 (5 bases). V was shortened by 7 bases and J by 13 bases, with 12 bases between the two germline ends. Germline V gene sequence: CDR1 SGHNT, CDR2 YYREEE (reference sequence). CDR3 length: 11 amino acids. Here the CDR3 reads CASGDGMPLHF. The CDR3 DNA reads as TGTGCCAGCGGGGACGGCATGCCCCTCCACTTT.

This sequence joins TRBV27 and TRBJ1-6; 8 bases fit TRBD1. Germline V gene lookup returns CDR1 MNHEY and CDR2 SMNVEV (reference sequence). Trimming cost V 0 bases and J 12 bases; bases outside gene matches: 7. CDR3 length: 15 residues. In nucleotides, the CDR3 is TGTGCCAGCAGTTTATCGGGACAGGAGCTTCGACCCCTCCACTTT. It encodes CASSLSGQELRPLHF.

In this sample, this clone turned up once. The chain is built from TRBV13 and TRBJ2-5; D not resolved. The V end lost 0 bases, the J end lost 5 bases, and 7 bases lay between the germline ends. Germline V gene lookup returns CDR1 PRHDT and CDR2 FYEKMQ (reference sequence). The CDR3 length is 13 residues. The CDR3 sequence: CASSLGTWETQYF. Written as DNA, the CDR3 is TGTGCCAGCAGCTTAGGAACCTGGGAGACCCAGTACTTC.

The chain carries TRBV7-8 and TRBJ2-7; D uncertain. CDR1 and CDR2 (germline): SGHVS, FQNEAQ. The CDR3 is 15 amino acids. The germline V and J ends were trimmed by 5 bases and 1 base, with 15 bases remaining between them. In DNA, the CDR3 is TGTGCCAGCAGCCCCAGGATGGACGTATCCTACGAGCAGTACTTC. It yields the protein CASSPRMDVSYEQYF.

The chain carries TRBV2 and TRBJ1-4, with unresolved D. Germline-derived CDR1 and CDR2 are SNHLY and FYNNEI. V lost 8 bases and J 6 bases, leaving 22 bases between the germline ends. The CDR3 consists of 16 residues. CDR3: CASGSRRSDWDEKLFF. In DNA form, the CDR3 reads TGTGCCAGCGGATCCCGCCGTTCAGATTGGGATGAAAAACTGTTTTTT.

The chain recombines TRBV9 with TRBJ2-5, with TRBD1 as a possible D gene (5 bases). Germline values: CDR1 SGDLS, CDR2 YYNGEE. Between the trimmed V and J ends, which lost 1 base and 4 bases, there was a span of 20 bases. The CDR3 is 17 residues long. CDR3 loop: CASSVSRGPEQLETQYF. The CDR3 coding sequence is TGTGCCAGCAGCGTATCAAGGGGTCCGGAGCAACTAGAGACCCAGTACTTC. Based on the CDR3 plus reference TRBV9 and TRBJ2-5, the full variable domain is DSGVTQTPKHLITATGQRVTLRCSPRSGDLSVYWYQQSLDQGLQFLIQYYNGEERAKGNILERFSAQQFPDLHSELNLSSLELGDSALYFCASSVSRGPEQLETQYFGPGTRLLVL.

The chain couples TRBV19 to TRBJ2-1, with D possibly TRBD2 on 5 matching bases. This CDR3 region has 13 residues. The V and J ends lost 5 bases and 4 bases respectively, with 9 bases between them. From germline, CDR1 is LNHDA and CDR2 SQIVND (reference sequence). CDR3 sequence: CASSPGFYNEQFF. Here the CDR3 DNA reads TGTGCCAGTAGTCCGGGATTTTACAATGAGCAGTTCTTC.

CDR3 loop: CASSVGGGDYLPYEQYF. CDR3 bases: TGTGCCAGCAGCGTAGGAGGCGGAGACTATCTACCCTACGAGCAGTACTTC. The chain joins TRBV9 to TRBJ2-7, with D possibly matching TRBD2 (5 bases). V dropped 0 bases and J dropped 2 bases, with 18 bases sitting between them. CDR3 length: 17 residues. Germline V CDR1 and CDR2: SGDLS, YYNGEE.

J is TRBJ2-1 and V is TRBV19; TRBD2 agrees at 12 bases. The germline V gene has CDR1 LNHDA and CDR2 SQIVND (reference sequence). The CDR3 length is 15 residues. V trimming: 7 bases; J trimming: 4 bases; junction bases outside the gene matches: 5. The CDR3 DNA is TGTGCCAGTACCTTGACTAGCGGGGGATACAATGAGCAGTTCTTC. Encoded protein: CASTLTSGGYNEQFF.

As regards this clone: Other nucleotide sequences in the sample specify the same CDR3. The gene calls are TRBV29-1 and TRBJ2-1; 9 bases are a match to TRBD2. The CDR3 consists of 14 residues. Germline V CDR1 and CDR2: SQVTM, ANQGSEA. V was clipped by 1 base and J by 4 bases; unmatched bases: 2. CDR3 sequence: CSVEGLAAYNEQFF. The DNA of the CDR3 is TGCAGCGTTGAAGGACTAGCGGCTTACAATGAGCAGTTCTTC.